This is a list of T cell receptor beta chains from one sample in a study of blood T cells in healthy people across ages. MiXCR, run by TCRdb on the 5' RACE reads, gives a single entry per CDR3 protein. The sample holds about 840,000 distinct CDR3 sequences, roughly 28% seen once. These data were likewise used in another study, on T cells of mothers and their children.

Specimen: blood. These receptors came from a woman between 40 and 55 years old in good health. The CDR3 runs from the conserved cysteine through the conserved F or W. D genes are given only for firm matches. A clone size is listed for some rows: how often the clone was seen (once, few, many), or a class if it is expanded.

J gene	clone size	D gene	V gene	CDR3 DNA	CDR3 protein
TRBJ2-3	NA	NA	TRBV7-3	TGTGCCAGCAGCTTAATGGCGGGGGGCGCAGGGGGTACGCAGTATTTT	CASSLMAGGAGGTQYF
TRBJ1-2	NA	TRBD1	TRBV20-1	TGCAGTGCTACAGGGGGCTCAGGTGGCTACACCTTC	CSATGGSGGYTF
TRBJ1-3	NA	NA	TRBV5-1	TGCGCCAGCAGGAACTCTGGAAACACCATATATTTT	CASRNSGNTIYF
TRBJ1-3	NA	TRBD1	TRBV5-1	TGCGCCAGCAGCATCGAGGGACAGGGCACAGATACGCAGTGTTTT	CASSIEGQGTDTQCF
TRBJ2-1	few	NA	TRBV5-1	TGCGCCAGCAGCTTGAGTCGGGGGCATGAGCAGTTCTTC	CASSLSRGHEQFF
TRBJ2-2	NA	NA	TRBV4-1	TGCGCCAGCAGCCCGTTGAGGGGGGCCGGGGAGCTGTTTTTT	CASSPLRGAGELFF
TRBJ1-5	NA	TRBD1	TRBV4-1	TGCGCCAGCAGCCAAGGCGGACAGGGGAGGGGTCAGCCCCAGCATTTT	CASSQGGQGRGQPQHF
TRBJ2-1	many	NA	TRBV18	TGTGCCAGCTCACCTAGTATAGGCAATGAGCAGTTCTTC	CASSPSIGNEQFF
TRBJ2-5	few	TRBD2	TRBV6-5	TGTGCCAGCAGGGAGGGACTAGCGAACCAAGAGACCCAGTACTTC	CASREGLANQETQYF
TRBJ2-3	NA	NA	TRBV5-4	TGTGCCCGCAGCCCAGAACCTAGCACAGATACGCAGTATTTT	CARSPEPSTDTQYF
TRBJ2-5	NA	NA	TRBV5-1	TGCGCCAGCAGCTTCCATAAGGGCGGGCCCCACCCGAGAGAGACCCAGTACTTC	CASSFHKGGPHPRETQYF
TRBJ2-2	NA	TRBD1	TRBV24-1	TGTGCCACCACGGCAGGGGGAAAAGCCGGGGAGCTGTTTTTT	CATTAGGKAGELFF
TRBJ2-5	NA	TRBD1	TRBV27	TGTGCCAGCAGTTCGACAGGGTGGGAGCAGTACTTC	CASSSTGWEQYF
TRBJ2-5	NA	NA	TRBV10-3	TGTGCCATCAGTGACGAAGTCGGGGGCCAAGAGACCCAGTACTTC	CAISDEVGGQETQYF
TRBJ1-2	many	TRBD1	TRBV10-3	TGTGCCATCAGTGAGCCCGGGACAGCTACTTCCTATGGCTACACCTTC	CAISEPGTATSYGYTF
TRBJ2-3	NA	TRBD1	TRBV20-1	TGCAGTGCTCCTAGGACAGGGGGCAGAACAGATACGCAGTATTTT	CSAPRTGGRTDTQYF
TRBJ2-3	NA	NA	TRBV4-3	TGCGCCGGCAGCCCCCACGTCAGGGGGGCAGATACGCAGTATTTT	CAGSPHVRGADTQYF
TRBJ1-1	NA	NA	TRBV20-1	TGCAGTGCTAGGAGGGGGGTGAGAACTGAAGCTTTCTTT	CSARRGVRTEAFF
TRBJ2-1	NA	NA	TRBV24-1	TGTGCCACCAGTGATTTAATCCAGGGCGATGAGCAGTTCTTC	CATSDLIQGDEQFF
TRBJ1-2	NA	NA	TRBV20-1	TGCAGTGCTAGAGATGTGACGGAGGGTCCGGGCTATGGCTACACCTTC	CSARDVTEGPGYGYTF
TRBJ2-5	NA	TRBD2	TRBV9	TGTGCCAGCAGCGTAGATGGCGGGGGACGGAGCAAAGGGACCCAGTACTTC	CASSVDGGGRSKGTQYF
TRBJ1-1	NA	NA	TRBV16	TGTGCCAGCAGCCATCCAACCCTGGTCACCACTGAAGCTTTCTTT	CASSHPTLVTTEAFF
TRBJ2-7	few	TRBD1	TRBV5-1	TGCGCCAGCAGGGAAGGACAGGGATCCTCGAGTGACTACGAGCAGTACTTC	CASREGQGSSSDYEQYF
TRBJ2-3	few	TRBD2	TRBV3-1	TGTGCCAGCAGCCGTGGGACTAGCGGGGGGACTAGCACAGATACGCAGTATTTT	CASSRGTSGGTSTDTQYF
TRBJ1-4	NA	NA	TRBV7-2	TGTGCCAGCAGCCCAAGGGGCGGGGACGTAAATGAAAAACTGTTTTTT	CASSPRGGDVNEKLFF
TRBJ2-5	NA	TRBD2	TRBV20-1	TGCAGTGCTAGAAGCGGGGGGCCGATGGAGACCCAGTACTTC	CSARSGGPMETQYF
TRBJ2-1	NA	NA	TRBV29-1	TGCAGCGTCCCGGGTGGCAGCAACCAAGAGACCCAGTTCTTC	CSVPGGSNQETQFF
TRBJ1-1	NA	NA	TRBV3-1	TGTGCCAGCAGCCAACGGGGGGCTGGGAACACTGAAGCTTTCTTT	CASSQRGAGNTEAFF
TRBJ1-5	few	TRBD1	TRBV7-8	TGTGCCAGCAGCTTCCAGGGGGCGAGCAATCAGCCCCAGCATTTT	CASSFQGASNQPQHF
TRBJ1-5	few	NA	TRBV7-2	TGTGCCAGCAGCTCGGGCGGGGCCTTTAATCAGCCCCAGCATTTT	CASSSGGAFNQPQHF
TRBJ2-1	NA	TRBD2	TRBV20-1	TGCAGTGCTAGAGTAGGGACTAGCGGGGGGAGCGAGCAGTTCTTC	CSARVGTSGGSEQFF
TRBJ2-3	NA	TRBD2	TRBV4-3	TGCGCCAGTAGCCACTCTAGCGGGGGGAGTGGCACAGATACGCAGTATTTT	CASSHSSGGSGTDTQYF